Listed here are 12 T cell receptor beta chains from one sample, sequenced in a study of Ad26.COV2.S vaccination and SARS-CoV-2 variants (dated by TCRdb to the early 2020s). The receptor library was made with the immunoSEQ multiplex PCR assay. The clones in this table, taken by TCRdb from immuneACCESS, are in-frame only. Not every clone is retained; where verified, under half of the shortfall comes from an unresolved V gene, and the cause of the rest is unknown. The sample data list approximately 350,000 clones, and around 90% of these were observed just once. The ten top clones hold around 3.7% of the sample. According to the study, the label for this sample's treatment or condition signals: roughly 18 received Ad26.COV2.S at low or high dose, single or two shots; several received placebo; per-sample allocation not given. For vaccine and placebo recipients, the sequenced repertoires came from samples collected on day 63 after the first injection.

The source material was peripheral blood, sampled in a trial of Ad26.COV2.S vaccine versus placebo. The origin of the receptors is a person aged 18-60 years who received the Ad26.COV2.S COVID-19 vaccine or a placebo.

The chain has TRBV7-3 and TRBJ2-7; 9 positions agree with TRBD2. The CDR3 has 16 amino acids. CDR1 is SGHTA and CDR2 is FQGTGA in the germline V gene. V lost 5 bases and J lost 7; bases outside the gene matches: 15. The CDR3 DNA reads as TGTGCCAGCAGCCCCGCGGGGGGGATATTTCCGGGTGAGCAGTACTTC. Residues: CASSPAGGIFPGEQYF.

The rearrangement links TRBV5-1 to TRBJ1-5; D is ambiguous. Between the trimmed V and J ends, which lost 0 bases and 2 bases, there was a span of 9 bases. Per germline, CDR1 SGHRS and CDR2 YFSETQ. The CDR3 loop spans 15 amino acids. The CDR3 DNA sequence: TGCGCCAGCAGCTTGGTTGCCGGGGGCAATCAGCCCCAGCATTTT. As protein: CASSLVAGGNQPQHF.

The chain combines TRBV4-1 with TRBJ1-1; perhaps TRBD1 as D (6 bases). Germline V gene sequence: CDR1 MGHRA, CDR2 YSYEKL. The CDR3 consists of 15 residues. The V end was cut by 1 base, the J end by 3 bases, with 12 bases between. The CDR3 DNA is TGCGCCAGCAGCCAAGGCAGGGGAGGGCACACTGAAGCTTTCTTT. Amino acid sequence: CASSQGRGGHTEAFF.

The rearrangement uses TRBV3-1 (or the pseudogene TRBV3-2) and TRBJ1-6; D unclear. Germline V CDR1 and CDR2: LGHDT, YNNKEL (reference sequence). The CDR3 runs 16 residues. V lost 10 bases to trimming and J lost 1 base, with 17 bases between them. This chain's CDR3 is CATSIYDSSYNSPLHF. The CDR3 DNA follows: TGTGCCACCTCGATTTATGACTCATCCTATAATTCACCCCTCCACTTT.

J is TRBJ2-7 and V is TRBV6-5; D is unclear. V was clipped by 6 bases and J by 0 bases, with 9 bases between them. There are 13 residues in the CDR3. CDR1 and CDR2 (germline): MNHEY, SVGAGI. The CDR3 loop reads CASSHTGSYEQYF. CDR3 coding DNA: TGTGCCAGCAGCCACACGGGCTCCTACGAGCAGTACTTC.

The J gene is TRBJ1-2, the V gene TRBV30; D not resolved. The ends were cut back, 0 bases at V and 6 bases at J, with 11 bases in the middle. Germline assignment: CDR1 GTSNPN and CDR2 SVGIG (reference sequence). The CDR3 consists of 13 residues. CDR3 sequence: CAWSVLTIHGYTF. CDR3 coding DNA: TGTGCCTGGAGTGTTTTAACAATACATGGCTACACCTTC. Combining the CDR3 with reference TRBV30 and TRBJ1-2 gives the whole variable domain SQTIHQWPATLVQPVGSPLSLECTVEGTSNPNLYWYRQAAGRGLQLLFYSVGIGQISSEVPQNLSASRPQDRQFILSSKKLLLSDSGFYLCAWSVLTIHGYTFGSGTRLTVV.

The J gene is TRBJ2-7, the V gene TRBV2, with TRBD1 matching 11 bases. Germline lookup yields CDR1 SNHLY and CDR2 FYNNEI. The CDR3 has 14 amino acids. The ends lost 4 bases at V and 3 bases at J; junction bases unmatched: 2. CDR3 in amino acids: CASSGGTGGYEQYF. CDR3 nucleotides: TGTGCCAGCAGTGGCGGGACAGGGGGCTACGAGCAGTACTTC.

The rearrangement uses TRBV19 and TRBJ2-3, with D unresolved. V gave up 10 bases and J gave up 1 base, with 12 bases separating them. The length of the CDR3 is 13 residues. CDR1 is LNHDA, CDR2 SQIVND, per germline (reference sequence). CDR3 DNA sequence: TGTGCCATTTCGATCTTCGGCACAGATACGCAGTATTTT. Translation: CAISIFGTDTQYF.

This clone was counted a single time. The genes are TRBV2 and TRBJ2-7, with D tentatively TRBD1 (6 bases). Germline values: CDR1 SNHLY, CDR2 FYNNEI. CDR3 size: 14 residues. With 4 bases removed from V and 6 bases from J, the gap between germline ends came to 16 bases. Here the CDR3 DNA reads TGTGCCAGCAGTGCCCTGGACAGAAGCCTCGAGCAGTACTTC. This encodes CASSALDRSLEQYF.

V usage is TRBV12-3 or TRBV12-4 and J usage is TRBJ2-5; the D is unclear. Trimming removed 2 bases at V and 1 base at J, with 5 bases between. This CDR3 has 13 residues. DNA for the CDR3: TGTGCCAGCAGTTTACACAGCCAAGAGACCCAGTACTTC. It encodes CASSLHSQETQYF.

The chain recombines TRBV19 with TRBJ1-6; D not resolved. Germline values: CDR1 LNHDA, CDR2 SQIVND (reference sequence). The CDR3 totals 14 residues. The ends were cut back, 6 bases at V and 7 bases at J, with 13 bases in the middle. CDR3 in amino acids: CASRTLSPNSPLHF. The DNA of the CDR3 is TGTGCCAGTAGGACACTCAGTCCGAATTCACCCCTCCACTTT.

This clone showed up just a few times. The V and J genes are TRBV5-5 and TRBJ2-2, with 7 nucleotides matching TRBD1. V dropped 0 bases and J dropped 6; count of bases not matched to a gene: 2. This CDR3 is 14 amino acids long. Germline V CDR1 and CDR2: SGHKS, YYEKEE (reference sequence). This CDR3 reads CASSLVQGAGELFF. CDR3 nucleotide sequence: TGTGCCAGCAGCTTGGTGCAGGGGGCCGGGGAGCTGTTTTTT. Together with reference TRBV5-5 and TRBJ2-2, the CDR3 gives the full variable domain: DAGVTQSPTHLIKTRGQQVTLRCSPISGHKSVSWYQQVLGQGPQFIFQYYEKEERGRGNFPDRFSARQFPNYSSELNVNALLLGDSALYLCASSLVQGAGELFFGEGSRLTVL.